These 25 T cell receptor beta chains originate from one sample sequenced in a study of spatial heterogeneity in lung cancer. As for time point: blood at routine non-recurrence follow-up after resection. MiXCR, applied by TCRdb to the 5' RACE reads, yields one record per CDR3 protein. The repertoire holds 49,000 or so distinct CDR3 sequences, with about 10% as singletons. This specimen consisted of PBMCs, obtained at follow-up. These receptor sequences come from a male donor with early-stage non-small cell lung cancer.

In this sample, this clonotype turned up a few times. This chain joins TRBV7-2 and TRBJ2-7; D is perhaps TRBD1 or TRBD2 (5 bases each). The V gene's germline CDR1 is SGHTA and CDR2 FQGNSA. V lost 5 bases and J 2 bases, leaving 10 bases between the germline ends. The CDR3 extends over 13 amino acids. CDR3 nucleotide sequence: TGTGCCAGCAGCCGGGACGGTCCCTACGAGCAGTACTTC. As protein: CASSRDGPYEQYF.

This clonotype came up a few times. The gene calls are TRBV5-1 and TRBJ2-7, with 8 bases lining up with TRBD1. The CDR3 consists of 15 residues. V was pared by 2 bases and J by 6 bases, with 10 bases of the junction left unmatched. Germline lookup yields CDR1 SGHRS and CDR2 YFSETQ. CDR3 in DNA: TGCGCCAGCAGCTTCTACCCCGGGACAGGATCCGAGCAGTACTTC. Translating gives CASSFYPGTGSEQYF.

The chain employs TRBV7-2 and TRBJ2-1; 9 bases agree with TRBD2. CDR1 SGHTA and CDR2 FQGNSA come from the germline V gene. V lost 5 bases, J lost 5 bases, and 10 bases stayed unmatched. The CDR3 has 16 amino acids. CDR3 nucleotides: TGTGCCAGCAGCGTTTCCGGGACTAGCAGCCACAATGAGCAGTTCTTC. Residues: CASSVSGTSSHNEQFF.

This clonotype was seen ten or more times. The CDR3 coding sequence is TGTGCCAGCAGCAAGCGAATGGGGGACTATGGCTACACCTTC. Its protein product is CASSKRMGDYGYTF. The genes are TRBV7-2 and TRBJ1-2; a possible D gene is TRBD1 (5 bases). Germline CDR1 is SGHTA and CDR2 is FQGNSA. The CDR3 covers 14 residues. V lost 5 bases, J lost 3 bases, and 13 bases lay in between. The full variable domain, rest sourced from reference TRBV7-2 and TRBJ1-2, is GAGVSQSPSNKVTEKGKDVELRCDPISGHTALYWYRQSLGQGLEFLIYFQGNSAPDKSGLPSDRFSAERTGGSVSTLTIQRTQQEDSAVYLCASSKRMGDYGYTFGSGTRLTVV.

This clonotype was detected once. The chain recombines TRBV7-9 with TRBJ2-1; TRBD1 or TRBD2 may be the D gene (5 bases each). The CDR3 spans 15 residues. Germline assignment: CDR1 SEHNR and CDR2 FQNEAQ (reference sequence). The germline V and J ends were trimmed by 5 bases and 0 bases, with 11 bases remaining between them. The CDR3 DNA is TGTGCCAGCAGCCCGGGGCGGAGCTCCTACAATGAGCAGTTCTTC. Protein sequence: CASSPGRSSYNEQFF.

This chain links TRBV20-1 with TRBJ2-4; D could derive from TRBD1 or TRBD2 (5 bases each). V gave up 0 bases and J gave up 7 bases, with 19 bases separating them. The length of the CDR3 is 16 residues. The germline V gene encodes CDR1 DFQATT and CDR2 SNEGSKA (reference sequence). The CDR3 nucleotides are TGCAGTGCTAGAGATTGGGACCTAACGAGTGGCAACATTCAGTACTTC. Translation: CSARDWDLTSGNIQYF.

Many counts were recorded for this clonotype. The chain has TRBV4-3 and TRBJ1-5; TRBD1 is a possible D gene (6 bases). Per the germline V gene, CDR1 is LGHNA and CDR2 is YSLEER. Trimming left V 1 base short and J 6 bases short, with 13 bases between. The CDR3 runs to 15 residues. DNA for the CDR3: TGCGCCAGCAGCCAAGCTTGGGGGGCTATTCAGCCCCAGCATTTT. It translates to CASSQAWGAIQPQHF.

This clonotype was seen ten or more times. The gene calls are TRBV7-9 and TRBJ1-2, with D perhaps TRBD1 (5 bases). Germline CDR1 reads SEHNR; CDR2 reads FQNEAQ (reference sequence). This CDR3 is built from 14 residues. V shed 6 bases and J shed 4 bases, with 15 bases lying between them. CDR3 protein: CASSQRDSFYGYTF. The CDR3 DNA reads as TGTGCCAGCAGTCAACGCGACAGCTTCTATGGCTACACCTTC.

This clonotype has ten or more counts. The chain couples TRBV29-1 to TRBJ1-1, with D possibly matching TRBD1 (6 bases). This CDR3 is built from 13 residues. The V and J ends lost 3 bases and 1 base respectively, with 9 bases between them. Germline V lookup: CDR1 SQVTM, CDR2 ANQGSEA. CDR3 loop: CSVDQTGNTEAFF. CDR3 in DNA: TGCAGCGTTGACCAGACAGGGAACACTGAAGCTTTCTTT.

The rearrangement uses TRBV6-5 and TRBJ2-5, with D tentatively TRBD1 or TRBD2 (6 bases each). This CDR3 comprises 16 residues. V was cut by 0 bases and J by 4 bases, with 15 bases left in between. CDR1 and CDR2 from the germline V gene are MNHEY and SVGAGI. CDR3 residues: CASSYSTGGGGETQYF. The DNA for the CDR3 is TGTGCCAGCAGTTACTCGACCGGGGGCGGCGGAGAGACCCAGTACTTC.

At least ten counts were recorded for this clonotype. The V call is TRBV4-1, the J call TRBJ2-7; the D is unclear. With 2 bases removed from V and 2 bases from J, the gap between germline ends came to 7 bases. The CDR3 extends over 13 amino acids. CDR1 is MGHRA and CDR2 is YSYEKL in the germline V gene. This CDR3 is CASSQLATYEQYF. CDR3 sequence (DNA): TGCGCCAGCAGCCAATTGGCCACCTACGAGCAGTACTTC.

This clonotype was recorded many times. The chain links TRBV5-1 to TRBJ1-6; no clear D gene. The germline V gene encodes CDR1 SGHRS and CDR2 YFSETQ. The CDR3 extends over 13 amino acids. V was trimmed by 3 bases and J by 10 bases, leaving 11 bases between them. The CDR3 DNA follows: TGCGCCAGCAGCTCCGAGAGGGAGTCACCCCTCCACTTT. This gives the protein CASSSERESPLHF.

This clonotype was counted only a few times. This chain links TRBV15 with TRBJ2-7; D not certain. Per germline, CDR1 LNHNV and CDR2 YYDKDF (reference sequence). The CDR3 is 15 residues long. Trimming took off 3 bases at V and 0 bases at J, with 12 bases between the two ends. This CDR3 is CATSSNYPLSYEQYF. In DNA, the CDR3 is TGTGCCACCAGCAGCAACTACCCCCTCTCCTACGAGCAGTACTTC.

The chain has TRBV7-2 and TRBJ1-2; TRBD1 matches 7 bases. V lost 5 bases to trimming and J lost 4 bases; unmatched junction nucleotides: 10. CDR1 is SGHTA and CDR2 is FQGNSA in the germline V gene. This CDR3 has 15 amino acids. The CDR3 reads CASSPRQGYFYGYTF. The CDR3 DNA reads as TGTGCCAGCAGCCCGCGACAGGGTTATTTCTATGGCTACACCTTC. Using reference TRBV7-2 and TRBJ1-2 for the parts outside the CDR3, the full variable domain is GAGVSQSPSNKVTEKGKDVELRCDPISGHTALYWYRQSLGQGLEFLIYFQGNSAPDKSGLPSDRFSAERTGGSVSTLTIQRTQQEDSAVYLCASSPRQGYFYGYTFGSGTRLTVV.

About this clonotype itself: A much larger clone lies a single base off, so this may be a read error. CDR3 region: CASSLATYEQYF. DNA for the CDR3: TGTGCCAGCAGCTTAGCGACCTACGAGCAGTACTTC. V is TRBV7-9 and J is TRBJ2-7; D remains unclear. V was pared by 0 bases and J by 2 bases, with 2 bases between. CDR1 is SEHNR and CDR2 is FQNEAQ in the germline V gene (reference sequence). CDR3 length: 12 residues.

The chain links TRBV6-2 or TRBV6-3 to TRBJ2-7; possibly TRBD2 for D (5 bases). V was clipped by 6 bases and J by 2 bases, with 11 bases between them. Germline V gene lookup returns CDR1 MNHEY and CDR2 SVGEGT. CDR3 length equals 13 residues. The CDR3 coding sequence is TGTGCCAGCAGCCACAGCGGTCCCTACGAGCAGTACTTC. It yields the protein CASSHSGPYEQYF.

The V gene is TRBV7-9, the J gene TRBJ2-7, with D possibly TRBD1 on 6 matching bases. The V and J ends lost 5 bases and 5 bases respectively, with 13 bases between them. The CDR3 extends over 13 amino acids. Germline CDR1 is SEHNR and CDR2 is FQNEAQ (reference sequence). The CDR3 region has the DNA TGTGCCAGCAGCACCGGACAGTCCCACGAGCAGTACTTC. Amino acid sequence: CASSTGQSHEQYF.

The V and J genes are TRBV10-3 and TRBJ2-7; D perhaps matches TRBD1 (6 bases). This CDR3 region has 15 residues. The germline gives CDR1 ENHRY, CDR2 SYGVKD. V was shortened by 3 bases and J by 2 bases, with 14 bases between the two germline ends. The CDR3 loop is CAISEVTGTTYEQYF. In nucleotides, the CDR3 is TGTGCCATCAGTGAAGTGACCGGGACAACCTACGAGCAGTACTTC.

This clonotype was detected many times. The chain couples TRBV11-1 to TRBJ2-4; 12 bases align to TRBD2. Trimming took 5 bases from V and 3 from J; bases not matched to a gene: 8. From germline, CDR1 is SGHAT and CDR2 FQDESV (reference sequence). This CDR3 is built from 17 residues. The CDR3: CASSQWTSGTDKNIQYF. DNA of the CDR3: TGTGCCAGCAGCCAATGGACTAGCGGGACTGACAAAAACATTCAGTACTTC.

At least ten counts were recorded for this clonotype. The V gene is TRBV12-3 or TRBV12-4, the J gene TRBJ1-1, with unresolved D. The germline V and J ends were trimmed by 3 bases and 0 bases, with 8 bases remaining between them. The CDR3 loop spans 14 amino acids. CDR3 residues: CASSFGGLNTEAFF. In DNA form, the CDR3 reads TGTGCCAGCAGTTTCGGAGGGTTGAACACTGAAGCTTTCTTT.

CDR3 sequence: CASQSDGNTEAFF. CDR3 in DNA: TGTGCCTCACAATCGGACGGGAACACTGAAGCTTTCTTT. The chain employs TRBV19 and TRBJ1-1, with D hard to call. The CDR3 extends over 13 amino acids. Germline CDR1 is LNHDA and CDR2 is SQIVND (reference sequence). Trimming cost V 11 bases and J 1 base, with 14 bases left between them.

The V and J genes are TRBV12-3 or TRBV12-4 and TRBJ2-7, with a tentative D call TRBD2 (6 bases). Trimming stripped 6 bases from V and 6 bases from J, with 15 bases between. The CDR3 totals 13 residues. The CDR3 protein is CASRGTSWFEQYF. The CDR3 bases are TGTGCCAGCAGAGGGACTTCTTGGTTCGAGCAGTACTTC.

This clonotype was seen at least ten times. J is TRBJ2-2 and V is TRBV30; tentatively, D is TRBD1 (5 bases). Trimming shortened V by 4 bases and J by 4 bases, and 16 bases separated the two germline ends. Per the germline V gene, CDR1 is GTSNPN and CDR2 is SVGIG (reference sequence). The CDR3 is made up of 15 amino acids. CDR3 in amino acids: CAWTTRQQGTGELFF. The CDR3 DNA follows: TGTGCCTGGACCACCCGACAGCAAGGCACCGGGGAGCTGTTTTTT. The full variable domain, with the rest looked up from reference TRBV30 and TRBJ2-2, is SQTIHQWPATLVQPVGSPLSLECTVEGTSNPNLYWYRQAAGRGLQLLFYSVGIGQISSEVPQNLSASRPQDRQFILSSKKLLLSDSGFYLCAWTTRQQGTGELFFGEGSRLTVL.

The DNA for the CDR3 is TGCAGCGGCGGACTATCCTTGACCGGGGAGCTGTTTTTT. Amino acids: CSGGLSLTGELFF. The rearrangement joins TRBV29-1 to TRBJ2-2; D perhaps matches TRBD2 (6 bases). The V end was cut by 7 bases, the J end by 5 bases, with 14 bases between. This CDR3 comprises 13 residues. Germline V CDR1 and CDR2: SQVTM, ANQGSEA.

In this sample, this clonotype turned up many times. The chain joins TRBV5-1 to TRBJ2-6, with D perhaps assigned TRBD1 or TRBD2 (5 bases each). Germline V lookup: CDR1 SGHRS, CDR2 YFSETQ. This CDR3 region has 14 residues. The V gene lost 7 bases and the J gene lost 0 bases, with 8 bases spanning the gap. Here the CDR3 DNA reads TGCGCCAGCGGGGACGTCTCTGGGGCCAACGTCCTGACTTTC. Protein: CASGDVSGANVLTF.